This T cell receptor (beta chain) is drawn from a study of blood T cell repertoires in COVID-19 (dated by TCRdb to the early 2020s). Looking at the study overall: Samples covering the acute and convalescent phases of COVID-19 were provided by collaborators in the United States, Italy and Spain. Where available, HLA class I and class II types were obtained from metadata supplied by the sample provider rather than from assay-based typing. The dataset comprised deeply sampled blood TCRbeta repertoires from subjects exposed to, actively infected with, or recovered from COVID-19. The prospective study material was composed of cDNA or gDNA derived from T cells, B-cell-depleted T cells, or PBMCs. A de-identified subject ID, COVID-19 status, age in years and sex were almost always included in the sample metadata. Samples came from the ongoing ImmuneRACE study (first 160 participants) plus 1,254 subjects from 6 global collaborators. The repertoires were released in a freely available public database meant as a resource for research on the immune response to SARS-CoV-2.

In the case of this clone: It lacks a known antigen. Per-base qualities were not stored, and no clone one base away is much larger.

Participants in the prospective study were enrolled through a virtual design, were aged roughly 18 to 95 years, and lived in 24 United States geographic areas. In the prospective study, cohorts were assigned on the basis of participant-reported clinical history obtained from a screening survey and a study questionnaire. In the prospective study, whole blood, serum and a nasopharyngeal or oropharyngeal swab were collected from each participant by mobile phlebotomists. Participants in the prospective study had the option to provide additional blood draws and questionnaires over a roughly 2-month period. Before DNA extraction, prospective study blood samples were shipped either frozen or at room temperature. What the study reported, not specific to this receptor: The quantity of clinical and demographic metadata differed by source and by participant and was supplied without curation.

Trimming leaves V shorter by 9 bases and J shorter by 3 bases, with the junction holding 7 bases beyond the gene matches. The CDR3 runs 14 amino acids, cysteine and phenylalanine included. Only CDR3 DNA is held: 42 bases, read in frame from base 1. Per the germline V gene, MNHEY is the CDR1 and SVGAGI is the CDR2. The immunoSEQ Assay, a bias-controlled multiplex PCR, was used to amplify TCRbeta CDR3 regions from genomic DNA. In the paper's pipeline: The number of nucleated cells in each sample was estimated from the amplification of reference gene primers within the assay. To quantify the absolute abundance of each unique TCRbeta CDR3 rearrangement, sequence reads were collapsed and filtered. For each sample, productive Simpson clonality was calculated by taking the square root of Simpson's diversity index across productive rearrangements. TCRdb stores this immuneACCESS table with in-frame sequences only. Part of the clones is absent; in the studies checked, under half of the shortfall reflects unresolved V genes, and no reason is known for the rest. D and trimming were read from the DNA, whereas the V and J calls and clone size are those reported in that table. This sample holds 120,000 to 150,000 clones; approximately 84% were observed only once. The biggest ten clones account for more than 3% of the sample.

The rearrangement joined TRBV6-5 to TRBJ2-2, with 7 bases in between that match TRBD1. The TCR originated in a woman in her fifties or sixties with acute COVID-19. What was sequenced was PBMCs or T cells enriched from blood (not recorded which). The sequence in DNA is TGTGCCAGTACAGGGGCGTACGACACCGGGGAGCTGTTTTTT. Its protein reads: CASTGAYDTGELFF.